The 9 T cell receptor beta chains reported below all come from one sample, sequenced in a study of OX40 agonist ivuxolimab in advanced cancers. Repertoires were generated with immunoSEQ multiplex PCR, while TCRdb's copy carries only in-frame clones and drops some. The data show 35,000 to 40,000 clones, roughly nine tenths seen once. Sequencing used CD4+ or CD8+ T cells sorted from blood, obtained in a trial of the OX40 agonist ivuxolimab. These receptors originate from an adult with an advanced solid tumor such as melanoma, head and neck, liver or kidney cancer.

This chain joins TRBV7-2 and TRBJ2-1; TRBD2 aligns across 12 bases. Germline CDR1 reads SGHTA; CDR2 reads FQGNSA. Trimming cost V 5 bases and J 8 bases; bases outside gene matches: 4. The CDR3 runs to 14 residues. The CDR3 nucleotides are TGTGCCAGCAGCCCTAGCGGGGGGGCCGATGAGCAGTTCTTC. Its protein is CASSPSGGADEQFF.

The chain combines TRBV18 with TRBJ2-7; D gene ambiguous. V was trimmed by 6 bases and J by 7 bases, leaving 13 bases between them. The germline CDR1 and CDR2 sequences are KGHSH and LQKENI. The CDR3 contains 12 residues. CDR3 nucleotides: TGTGCCAGCTCCTTCTCCCGCCGGGAGCAGTACTTC. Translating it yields CASSFSRREQYF.

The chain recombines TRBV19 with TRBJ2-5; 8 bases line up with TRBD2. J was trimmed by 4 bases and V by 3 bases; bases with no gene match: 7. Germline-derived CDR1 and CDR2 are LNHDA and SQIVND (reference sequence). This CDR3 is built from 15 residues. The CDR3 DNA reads TGTGCCAGTAGTATCGGGGGGGGGCCCGGAGAGACCCAGTACTTC. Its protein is CASSIGGGPGETQYF.

The CDR3 bases are TGCGCCAGCAGCCAAGGGAGGGGGGGACGCACAGATACGCAGTATTTT. Its protein is CASSQGRGGRTDTQYF. V gene TRBV4-1 combines with J gene TRBJ2-3, with D possibly being TRBD2 (7 bases). The CDR3 is made up of 16 amino acids. Germline-derived CDR1 and CDR2 are MGHRA and YSYEKL. Trimming removed 1 base from V and 1 base from J, with 12 bases in between.

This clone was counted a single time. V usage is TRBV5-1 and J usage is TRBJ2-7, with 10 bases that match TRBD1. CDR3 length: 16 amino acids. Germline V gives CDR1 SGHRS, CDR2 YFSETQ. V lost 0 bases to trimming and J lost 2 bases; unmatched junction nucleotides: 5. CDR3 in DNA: TGCGCCAGCAGCTTGGGGGGACAGGGGCTAGCCTACGAGCAGTACTTC. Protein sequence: CASSLGGQGLAYEQYF.

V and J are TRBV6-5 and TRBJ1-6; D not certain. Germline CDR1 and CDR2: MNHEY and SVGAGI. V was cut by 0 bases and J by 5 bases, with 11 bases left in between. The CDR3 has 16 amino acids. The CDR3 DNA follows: TGTGCCAGCAGTTACTCGGAGGGAGGTAATAATTCACCCCTCCACTTT. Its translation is CASSYSEGGNNSPLHF.

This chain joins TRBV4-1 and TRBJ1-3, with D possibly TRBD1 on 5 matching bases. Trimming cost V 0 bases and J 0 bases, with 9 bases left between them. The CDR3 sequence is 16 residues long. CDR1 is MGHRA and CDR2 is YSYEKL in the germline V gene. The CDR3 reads CASSQDAGISGNTIYF. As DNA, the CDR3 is TGCGCCAGCAGCCAAGATGCAGGGATCTCTGGAAACACCATATATTTT.

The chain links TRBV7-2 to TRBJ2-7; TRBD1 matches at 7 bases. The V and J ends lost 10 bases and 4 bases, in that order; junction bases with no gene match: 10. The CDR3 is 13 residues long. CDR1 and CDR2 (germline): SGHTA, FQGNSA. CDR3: CAIKRDRQYEQYF. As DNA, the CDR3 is TGTGCCATAAAAAGGGACAGACAGTACGAGCAGTACTTC.

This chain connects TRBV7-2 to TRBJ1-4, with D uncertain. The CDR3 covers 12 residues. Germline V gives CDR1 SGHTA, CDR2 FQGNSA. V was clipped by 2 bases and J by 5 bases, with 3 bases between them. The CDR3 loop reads CASSLPNEKLFF. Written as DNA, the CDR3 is TGTGCCAGCAGCTTACCCAATGAAAAACTGTTTTTT.